This TCR beta chain was identified in a study of spatial heterogeneity in lung cancer. Study findings and constraints: Mutation tallies in tumors tracked expanded intratumoral alpha and beta TCR counts.

Time point given: sample taken at primary tumor resection. Patients with untreated early-stage non-small cell lung cancer, numbering more than 55, were the donors. In each case, whole RNA from tumor, nontumor lung or frozen PBMC was sequenced unsorted. TCRdb independently ran MiXCR on the 5' RACE reads; one entry per CDR3 protein. This table holds some 4,900 distinct CDR3 sequences, roughly 13% found once. V was clipped by 4 bases and J by 7 bases, with 11 bases between them. Germline loops: CDR1 SNHLY, CDR2 FYNNEI. This CDR3 has 13 residues. This clonotype was observed many times. Its antigen is unidentified.

V and J are TRBV2 and TRBJ1-3; weak D call: TRBD1 (5 bases). The sequence came from a female donor with early-stage non-small cell lung cancer. Sequences were derived from lung tumor tissue, sampled at surgery. The CDR3 DNA reads TGTGCCAGCAGTGGTGGGGGTCGTAACACCATATATTTT. It specifies CASSGGGRNTIYF.